The next 24 T cell receptor beta chains were all read from a single sample in a study of T cell responses to AZD1222 COVID-19 vaccine. Clones were read by immunoSEQ multiplex PCR, and TCRdb kept only the in-frame ones, dropping some. The profile covers fewer than 150,000 clones, with 80% to 90% appearing a single time and about 7.4% taken by the ten largest. The source material was peripheral blood, sampled 28 days after the second AZD1222 dose. These receptors were taken from an adult who received the AZD1222 COVID-19 vaccine.

The chain employs TRBV4-2 and TRBJ2-4; 12 nucleotides align to TRBD2. Germline CDR1 LGHNA, CDR2 YNFKEQ. The CDR3 length is 17 residues. V dropped 7 bases and J dropped 4; count of bases not matched to a gene: 11. CDR3 residues: CASTRRAGTSGKNIQYF. The CDR3, as DNA: TGTGCCAGCACCAGAAGGGCCGGGACTAGCGGGAAAAACATTCAGTACTTC.

The chain combines TRBV7-3 with TRBJ2-1, with D perhaps matching TRBD1 (6 bases). Trimming pared 2 bases from V and 2 bases from J, leaving 16 bases between. Germline V gene data show CDR1 as SGHTA and CDR2 as FQGTGA. The CDR3 runs 17 residues. The CDR3 region is CASSLDGVGAPYNEQFF. CDR3 in DNA: TGTGCCAGCAGCTTAGACGGGGTGGGGGCCCCCTACAATGAGCAGTTCTTC.

V and J are TRBV9 and TRBJ2-7; 10 positions agree with TRBD1. J lost 4 bases, V lost 4 bases, and 5 bases had no gene match. The CDR3 runs to 14 residues. Germline V gene data show CDR1 as SGDLS and CDR2 as YYNGEE. CDR3 residues: CASSIRDRGYEQYF. The CDR3 DNA reads as TGTGCCAGCAGCATCCGGGACAGGGGTTACGAGCAGTACTTC.

This chain joins TRBV14 and TRBJ1-2, with D perhaps matching TRBD1 (5 bases). This CDR3 is built from 12 residues. CDR1 and CDR2 (germline): SGHDN, FVKESK. The germline V and J ends were trimmed by 5 bases and 8 bases, with 12 bases remaining between them. The CDR3 is CASSEGTLGYTF. The CDR3 nucleotides are TGTGCCAGCAGCGAAGGGACCTTGGGCTACACCTTC.

The rearrangement uses TRBV7-3 and TRBJ2-5; TRBD2 matches 13 bases. Germline V gives CDR1 SGHTA, CDR2 FQGTGA. The CDR3 runs to 17 residues. V gave up 5 bases and J gave up 5 bases; unmatched junction bases: 11. The CDR3 sequence is CASSPKAGLAGRETQYF. The CDR3 region has the DNA TGTGCCAGCAGCCCCAAAGCGGGACTAGCGGGGCGGGAGACCCAGTACTTC. The full variable domain, in which reference TRBV7-3 and TRBJ2-5 provide the parts outside the CDR3, is GAGVSQTPSNKVTEKGKYVELRCDPISGHTALYWYRQSLGQGPEFLIYFQGTGAADDSGLPNDRFFAVRPEGSVSTLKIQRTERGDSAVYLCASSPKAGLAGRETQYFGPGTRLLVL.

The chain joins TRBV19 to TRBJ2-7, with D tentatively TRBD2 (6 bases). The V and J ends lost 1 base and 6 bases respectively, with 10 bases between them. The V gene's germline CDR1 is LNHDA and CDR2 SQIVND (reference sequence). The CDR3 spans 13 residues. This chain's CDR3 is CASSIGRGTEQYF. CDR3 nucleotide sequence: TGTGCCAGTAGTATAGGGAGGGGAACCGAGCAGTACTTC.

The rearrangement links TRBV4-1 to TRBJ2-1, with D possibly TRBD2 on 6 matching bases. Between the trimmed V and J ends, which lost 3 bases and 0 bases, there was a span of 15 bases. This CDR3 has 17 residues. CDR1 is MGHRA and CDR2 is YSYEKL in the germline V gene. The CDR3 sequence: CASSHTSGFASYNEQFF. CDR3 coding DNA: TGCGCCAGCAGCCATACCAGCGGGTTCGCCTCCTACAATGAGCAGTTCTTC.

The CDR3 coding sequence is TGTGCCAGCAGCTTAGAGGATTTATGGGACAGGCGAAACACCGGGGAGCTGTTTTTT. Residues: CASSLEDLWDRRNTGELFF. The chain joins TRBV11-2 to TRBJ2-2; 8 nucleotides agree with TRBD1. The length of the CDR3 is 19 residues. Germline CDR1 SGHAT, CDR2 FQNNGV. J gave up 2 bases and V 0 bases, and 11 bases lay outside the gene matches.

The gene calls are TRBV12-3 or TRBV12-4 and TRBJ2-7; D remains unclear. The CDR3 is made up of 11 amino acids. V lost 6 bases to trimming and J lost 7 bases, with 10 bases between them. CDR3 residues: CASSRPGEQYF. The CDR3 nucleotides read TGTGCCAGCAGCCGCCCTGGGGAGCAGTACTTC.

J is TRBJ2-1 and V is TRBV6-5; possibly TRBD1 for D (6 bases). The CDR3 totals 13 residues. CDR1 and CDR2 from the germline V gene are MNHEY and SVGAGI. V gave up 7 bases and J gave up 2 bases, with 9 bases separating them. DNA for the CDR3: TGTGCCAGCACGACAGGACCCTACAATGAGCAGTTCTTC. It is translated as CASTTGPYNEQFF.

The chain is built from TRBV5-4 and TRBJ2-7; weak D call: TRBD1 (6 bases). The CDR3 has 15 amino acids. V was shortened by 6 bases and J by 2 bases, with 18 bases between the two germline ends. Per germline, CDR1 SGHNT and CDR2 YYREEE (reference sequence). CDR3 sequence reads: CASITPHRATYEQYF. In nucleotides, the CDR3 is TGTGCCAGCATCACACCCCACAGGGCCACCTACGAGCAGTACTTC.

This clone was counted a single time. This rearrangement joins TRBV7-6 to TRBJ2-7; TRBD2 aligns across 12 bases. The CDR3 has 18 amino acids. V shed 4 bases, J shed 1 base, and the junction held 11 bases outside the gene matches. Germline values: CDR1 SGHVS, CDR2 FNYEAQ. This CDR3 reads CASSSRTTTSGGSYEQYF. In DNA, the CDR3 is TGTGCCAGCAGCTCTCGCACCACGACTAGCGGGGGTTCCTACGAGCAGTACTTC.

This clone showed up just once. The chain is built from TRBV19 and TRBJ1-3; a possible D gene is TRBD1 (6 bases). The CDR3 spans 16 residues. Deletions cut 4 bases from V and 4 bases from J, with 17 bases between. Per the germline V gene, CDR1 is LNHDA and CDR2 is SQIVND (reference sequence). The CDR3 DNA follows: TGTGCCAGTAGTAAATCAGGGGAGTTAGCCGGAAACACCATATATTTT. It codes for CASSKSGELAGNTIYF.

CDR3 nucleotides: TGTGCCACCAGCAGAGATCTAGCGGGAGCTGGAGAGCAGTTCTTC. Amino acid sequence: CATSRDLAGAGEQFF. The chain couples TRBV15 to TRBJ2-1; TRBD2 agrees at 10 bases. Germline CDR1 LNHNV, CDR2 YYDKDF (reference sequence). J gave up 10 bases and V 0 bases, and 6 bases lay outside the gene matches. The CDR3 totals 15 residues.

The rearrangement links TRBV6-5 to TRBJ1-2; no clear D. This CDR3 is built from 14 residues. With 6 bases removed from V and 7 bases from J, the gap between germline ends came to 18 bases. The germline gives CDR1 MNHEY, CDR2 SVGAGI. CDR3 in amino acids: CASSPLASSSGYTF. The CDR3 DNA reads as TGTGCCAGCAGCCCCTTGGCCTCAAGCTCTGGCTACACCTTC.

The chain uses TRBV7-9 and TRBJ2-7, with TRBD1 matching 10 bases. Germline V CDR1 and CDR2: SEHNR, FQNEAQ (reference sequence). V lost 1 base, J lost 0 bases, and 6 bases stayed unmatched. There are 17 residues in the CDR3. DNA for the CDR3: TGTGCCAGCAGCTTAGTGGGACAGGGGACCCCCTCCTACGAGCAGTACTTC. It specifies CASSLVGQGTPSYEQYF.

V gene TRBV28 combines with J gene TRBJ2-7; 12 bases map to TRBD2. V lost 4 bases to trimming and J lost 2 bases; unmatched junction nucleotides: 3. From germline, CDR1 is MDHEN and CDR2 SYDVKM. The CDR3 length is 15 residues. CDR3 in DNA: TGTGCCAGCAGTTCACGGACTAGCGGGGCCTACGAGCAGTACTTC. This translates into CASSSRTSGAYEQYF.

As concerns this clone: The same CDR3 arises from other DNA sequences in this sample as well. The rearrangement links TRBV6-2 or TRBV6-3 to TRBJ2-5; no clear D gene. The length of the CDR3 is 11 residues. Germline lookup yields CDR1 MNHEY and CDR2 SVGEGT. Trimming stripped 4 bases from V and 5 bases from J, with 5 bases between. The CDR3 bases are TGTGCCAGCAGTTTAGGGGAGACCCAGTACTTC. This encodes CASSLGETQYF.

This chain uses TRBV11-2 with TRBJ1-2; no reliable D call. This CDR3 comprises 14 residues. V was cut by 0 bases and J by 3 bases, with 8 bases left in between. Germline V CDR1 and CDR2: SGHAT, FQNNGV. The CDR3 spells CASSLDDRDYGYTF. The CDR3, as DNA: TGTGCCAGCAGCTTAGATGACCGGGACTATGGCTACACCTTC.

The CDR3 reads CASSLLSQQNTEAFF. CDR3 nucleotide sequence: TGCGCCAGCAGCTTGTTATCACAGCAAAACACTGAAGCTTTCTTT. The V gene is TRBV5-1, the J gene TRBJ1-1; no definite D call. The germline gives CDR1 SGHRS, CDR2 YFSETQ. V dropped 1 base and J dropped 2 bases, with 12 bases sitting between them. The CDR3 length is 15 residues.

This clone has just a few counts. The rearrangement uses TRBV30 and TRBJ2-1; 7 bases align to TRBD2. The V and J ends lost 1 base and 7 bases, in that order; junction bases with no gene match: 7. Germline V CDR1 and CDR2: GTSNPN, SVGIG (reference sequence). The CDR3 runs to 14 residues. The CDR3, as DNA: TGTGCCTGGAGTGAGGCGGGGGAGAGGAATGAGCAGTTCTTC. Translated, it gives CAWSEAGERNEQFF.

For this clone: The germline gene is not matched at one end of the junction; a read error may be the cause. This sample includes further DNA sequences coding for the same CDR3. The rearrangement joins TRBV6-5 to TRBJ1-2; 7 positions match TRBD1. The CDR3 spans 14 residues. The germline CDR1 and CDR2 sequences are MNHEY and SVGAGI. In DNA, the CDR3 is TGTGCCAGCAGCCGAGATGGGACAGCCTATGGCTATACCTTC. It specifies CASSRDGTAYGYTF.

This clone was detected once. The CDR3 loop is CASSQDRQGGNEQFF. In DNA, the CDR3 is TGTGCCAGCAGCCAAGATAGGCAGGGGGGGAATGAGCAGTTCTTC. The gene calls are TRBV4-2 and TRBJ2-1; D possibly uses TRBD1 or TRBD2 (7 bases each). V lost 0 bases and J 7 bases, leaving 13 bases between the germline ends. CDR1 is LGHNA and CDR2 is YNFKEQ in the germline V gene. The CDR3 runs 15 residues.

This clone turned up a few times. The CDR3 coding sequence is TGTGCCAGCTCACCGACTGACGGTGGTGGGGAGGGCTACACCTTC. Protein product: CASSPTDGGGEGYTF. The chain couples TRBV18 to TRBJ1-2; no clear D gene. The CDR3 has 15 residues. Trimming removed 3 bases from V and 8 bases from J, with 19 bases in between. Looked up from germline, CDR1 is KGHSH and CDR2 is LQKENI.